Listed below are T cell receptor beta chains from one sample, sequenced in a study of cytomegalovirus exposure and HLA in healthy donors. The data were produced by immunoSEQ multiplex PCR, yet TCRdb's version contains in-frame clones alone and is incomplete. The profile covers tens of thousands of clones, with approximately 70% appearing a single time and approximately 5.4% taken by the ten largest. Sequencing was carried out using PBMCs. The receptors here all came from a man aged 45-60 years in good health and CMV-seronegative. The CDR3 runs from the conserved cysteine through the conserved F or W. The order of the fields is D gene, J gene, V gene, clone size, CDR3 DNA, CDR3 protein. D genes are given only for firm matches. The size field is filled for only some rows; it gives once, few, many or a size class.

>NA|TRBJ2-3|TRBV5-1|NA
TGCGCCAGCAGCTTGTCCCCCGGGGTACACACAGATACGCAGTATTTT
CASSLSPGVHTDTQYF
>NA|TRBJ1-1|TRBV19|NA
TGTGCCAGTAGTGTACAGGGAAGGAATCAAGCTTTCTTT
CASSVQGRNQAFF
>NA|TRBJ1-1|TRBV7-6|once
TGTGCCAGCAGCTTAGACCCGGGGATGGACACTGAAGCTTTCTTT
CASSLDPGMDTEAFF
>TRBD2|TRBJ2-1|TRBV6-1|few
TGTGCCAGCAGTGGGACTAGCGGGGGCCGAAGGGGGCAGTTCTTC
CASSGTSGGRRGQFF
>NA|TRBJ2-7|TRBV28|NA
TGTGCCAGCAGAACAAGGGAGAGCTCCTACGAGCAGTACTTC
CASRTRESSYEQYF
>NA|TRBJ2-7|TRBV20-1|NA
TGCAGTGCTAGAGACGTCGAGCAGTACTTC
CSARDVEQYF
>NA|TRBJ1-3|TRBV19|NA
TGTGCCAGTAGTATATCGGGGGGAAGTGGAAACACCATATATTTT
CASSISGGSGNTIYF
>NA|TRBJ1-3|TRBV6-5|NA
TGTGCCAGCAGTTACACGGAGGAAGTGAGAAACACCATATATTTT
CASSYTEEVRNTIYF
>NA|TRBJ1-5|TRBV2|NA
TGTGCCAGCAGTGATTCTTCCGGGTCCAATCAGCCCCAGCATTTT
CASSDSSGSNQPQHF
>TRBD1|TRBJ1-3|TRBV11-2|NA
TGTGCCAGCAGCCGGGACAGAAGCATAGGAAACACCATATATTTT
CASSRDRSIGNTIYF
>TRBD1|TRBJ1-6|TRBV2|NA
TGTGCCAGCAGTATAGACAGGGGTGGTTCACCCCTCCACTTT
CASSIDRGGSPLHF
>TRBD2|TRBJ2-1|TRBV7-9|NA
TGTGCCAGCAGCTCGCTAGCGGGGGGGCCTAATGAGCAGTTCTTC
CASSSLAGGPNEQFF
>TRBD1|TRBJ1-6|TRBV7-9|NA
TGTGCCAGCAGCTTAAGGGGGGGACAGGGGACACCCCTCCACTTT
CASSLRGGQGTPLHF
>TRBD1|TRBJ1-2|TRBV10-3|NA
TGTGCCATCGAGACAGGGAATGATGGCTACACCTTC
CAIETGNDGYTF
>NA|TRBJ2-1|TRBV27|NA
TGTGCCAGCAGTTTATCCCGCTACAATGAGCAGTTCTTC
CASSLSRYNEQFF
>NA|TRBJ2-7|TRBV27|once
TGTGCCAGCAGCCAGGCGGGGGCCCTCTCCTACGAGCAGTACTTC
CASSQAGALSYEQYF
>TRBD1|TRBJ1-2|TRBV10-3|once
TGTGCCACCGGGGCAGGGGGGCCGCTCTATGGCTACACCTTC
CATGAGGPLYGYTF